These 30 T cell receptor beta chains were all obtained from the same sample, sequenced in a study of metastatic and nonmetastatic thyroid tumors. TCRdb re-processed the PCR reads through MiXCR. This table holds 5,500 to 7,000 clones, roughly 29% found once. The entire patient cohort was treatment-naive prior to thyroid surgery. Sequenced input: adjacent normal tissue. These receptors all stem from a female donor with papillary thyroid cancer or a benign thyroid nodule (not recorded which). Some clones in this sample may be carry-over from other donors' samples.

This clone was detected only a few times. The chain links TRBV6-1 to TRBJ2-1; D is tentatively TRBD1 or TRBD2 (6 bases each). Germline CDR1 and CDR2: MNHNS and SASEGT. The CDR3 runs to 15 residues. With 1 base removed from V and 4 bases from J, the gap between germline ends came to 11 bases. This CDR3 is CASSEDRGAYNEQFF. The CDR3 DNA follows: TGTGCCAGCAGTGAAGATAGGGGGGCTTACAATGAGCAGTTCTTC.

The CDR3 nucleotides are TGTGCCAGTAGTATTGGGGTAGGACTAGCACCTGAGCAGTACTTC. Its protein is CASSIGVGLAPEQYF. The rearrangement links TRBV19 to TRBJ2-7; TRBD2 agrees at 8 bases. CDR3 length: 15 amino acids. In germline, CDR1 is LNHDA, CDR2 SQIVND (reference sequence). V lost 3 bases, J lost 7 bases, and 11 bases stayed unmatched.

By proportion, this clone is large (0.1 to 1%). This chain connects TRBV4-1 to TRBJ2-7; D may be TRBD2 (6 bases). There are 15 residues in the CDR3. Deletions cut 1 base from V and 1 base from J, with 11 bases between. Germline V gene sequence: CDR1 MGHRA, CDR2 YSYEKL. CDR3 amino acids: CASSQGGGSSYEQYF. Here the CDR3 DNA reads TGCGCCAGCAGCCAAGGTGGGGGGAGTTCCTACGAGCAGTACTTC.

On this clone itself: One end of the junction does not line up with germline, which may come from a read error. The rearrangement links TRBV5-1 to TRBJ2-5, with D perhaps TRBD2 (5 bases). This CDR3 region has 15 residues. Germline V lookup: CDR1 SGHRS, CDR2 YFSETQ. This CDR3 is CASSNGLTLRETQYF. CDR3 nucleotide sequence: TGCGCCAGCAGTAACGGGTTGACGCTTAGGGAGACCCAGTACTTT. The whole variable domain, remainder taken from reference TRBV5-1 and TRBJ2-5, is KAGVTQTPRYLIKTRGQQVTLSCSPISGHRSVSWYQQTPGQGLQFLFEYFSETQRNKGNFPGRFSGRQFSNSRSEMNVSTLELGDSALYLCASSNGLTLRETQYFGPGTRLLVL.

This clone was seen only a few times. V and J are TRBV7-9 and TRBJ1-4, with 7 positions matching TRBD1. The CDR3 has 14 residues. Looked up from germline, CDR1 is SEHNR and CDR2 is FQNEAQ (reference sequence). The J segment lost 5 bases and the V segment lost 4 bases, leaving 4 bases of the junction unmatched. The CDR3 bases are TGTGCCAGCAGCTCAGGGGGATGGAATGAAAAACTGTTTTTT. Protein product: CASSSGGWNEKLFF.

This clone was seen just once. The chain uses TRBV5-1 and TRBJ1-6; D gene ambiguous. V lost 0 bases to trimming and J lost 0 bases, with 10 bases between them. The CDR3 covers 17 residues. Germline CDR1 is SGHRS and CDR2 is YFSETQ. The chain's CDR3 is CASSLGGGNSYNSPLHF. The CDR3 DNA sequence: TGCGCCAGCAGCTTGGGTGGCGGGAACTCCTATAATTCACCCCTCCACTTT.

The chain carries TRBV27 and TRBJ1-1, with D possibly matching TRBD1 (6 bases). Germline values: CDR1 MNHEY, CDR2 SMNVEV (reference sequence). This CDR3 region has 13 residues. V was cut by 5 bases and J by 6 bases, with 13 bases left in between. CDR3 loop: CASSVYRAPEAFF. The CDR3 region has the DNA TGTGCCAGCAGTGTCTACAGGGCCCCTGAAGCTTTCTTT.

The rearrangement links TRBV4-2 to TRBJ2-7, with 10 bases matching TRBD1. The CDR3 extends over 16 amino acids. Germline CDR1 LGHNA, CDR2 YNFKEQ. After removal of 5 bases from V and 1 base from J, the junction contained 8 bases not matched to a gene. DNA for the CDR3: TGTGCCAGCAGCTATTCCGGGACAGGGGAATCCTACGAGCAGTACTTC. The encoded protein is CASSYSGTGESYEQYF.

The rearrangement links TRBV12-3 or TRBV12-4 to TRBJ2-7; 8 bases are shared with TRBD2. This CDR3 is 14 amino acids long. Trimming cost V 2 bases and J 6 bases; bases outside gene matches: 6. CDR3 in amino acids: CASSLKAGASEQYF. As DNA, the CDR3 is TGTGCCAGCAGTTTAAAAGCGGGGGCATCCGAGCAGTACTTC.

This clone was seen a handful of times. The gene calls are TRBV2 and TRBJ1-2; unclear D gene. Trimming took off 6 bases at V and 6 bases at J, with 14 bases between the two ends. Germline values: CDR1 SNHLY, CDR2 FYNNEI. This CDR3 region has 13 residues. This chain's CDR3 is CASRGLVPNGYTF. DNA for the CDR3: TGTGCCAGCAGGGGCCTCGTCCCGAATGGCTACACCTTC.

The chain's CDR3 is CSARDTPWEQYF. CDR3 DNA: TGCAGTGCTAGAGACACCCCCTGGGAGCAGTACTTC. The rearrangement links TRBV20-1 to TRBJ2-7; no firm D call. Germline V gene lookup returns CDR1 DFQATT and CDR2 SNEGSKA (reference sequence). There are 12 residues in the CDR3. V lost 0 bases, J lost 7 bases, and 10 bases lay in between.

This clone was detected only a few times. In nucleotides, the CDR3 is TGTGCCAGCTCAAGTCGGGACAGGGGAAGCGAGCAGTACTTC. This sequence encodes CASSSRDRGSEQYF. The rearrangement uses TRBV27 and TRBJ2-7; TRBD1 agrees at 10 bases. Germline CDR1 is MNHEY and CDR2 is SMNVEV (reference sequence). After removal of 8 bases from V and 6 bases from J, the junction contained 10 bases not matched to a gene. This CDR3 comprises 14 residues.

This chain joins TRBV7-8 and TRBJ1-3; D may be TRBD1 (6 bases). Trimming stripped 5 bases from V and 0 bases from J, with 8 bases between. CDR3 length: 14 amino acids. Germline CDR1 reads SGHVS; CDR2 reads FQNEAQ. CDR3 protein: CASSEGVSGNTIYF. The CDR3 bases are TGTGCCAGCAGCGAGGGGGTCTCTGGAAACACCATATATTTT. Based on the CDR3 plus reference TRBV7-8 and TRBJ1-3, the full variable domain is GAGVSQSPRYKVAKRGQDVALRCDPISGHVSLFWYQQALGQGPEFLTYFQNEAQLDKSGLPSDRFFAERPEGSVSTLKIQRTQQEDSAVYLCASSEGVSGNTIYFGEGSWLTVV.

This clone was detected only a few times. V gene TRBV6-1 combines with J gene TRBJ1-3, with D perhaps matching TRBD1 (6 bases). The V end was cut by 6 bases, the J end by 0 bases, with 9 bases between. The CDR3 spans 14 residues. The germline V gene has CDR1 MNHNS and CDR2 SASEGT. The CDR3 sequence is CASRRDNSGNTIYF. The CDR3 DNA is TGTGCCAGCAGGAGGGACAACTCTGGAAACACCATATATTTT.

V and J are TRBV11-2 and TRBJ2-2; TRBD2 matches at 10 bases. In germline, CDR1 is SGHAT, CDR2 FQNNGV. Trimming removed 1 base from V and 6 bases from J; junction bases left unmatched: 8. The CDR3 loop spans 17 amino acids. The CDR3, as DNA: TGTGCCAGCAGCTTAGGAGCGGGAGGGCCTGTGGCCGGGGAGCTGTTTTTT. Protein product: CASSLGAGGPVAGELFF.

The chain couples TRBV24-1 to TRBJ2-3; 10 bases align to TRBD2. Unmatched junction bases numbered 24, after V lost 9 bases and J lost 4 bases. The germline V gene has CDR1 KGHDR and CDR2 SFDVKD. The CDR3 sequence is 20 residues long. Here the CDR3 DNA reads TGTGCCACCCGGTCGAAGGGTCTAGCGGGAGTTAGTAGGCTCGCAGATACGCAGTATTTT. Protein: CATRSKGLAGVSRLADTQYF.

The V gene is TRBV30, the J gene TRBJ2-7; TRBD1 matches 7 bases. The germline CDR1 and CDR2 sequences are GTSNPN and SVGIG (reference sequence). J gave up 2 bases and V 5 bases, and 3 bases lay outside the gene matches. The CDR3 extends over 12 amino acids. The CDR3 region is CAWGDSTYEQYF. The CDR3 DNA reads TGTGCCTGGGGGGACAGTACCTACGAGCAGTACTTC.

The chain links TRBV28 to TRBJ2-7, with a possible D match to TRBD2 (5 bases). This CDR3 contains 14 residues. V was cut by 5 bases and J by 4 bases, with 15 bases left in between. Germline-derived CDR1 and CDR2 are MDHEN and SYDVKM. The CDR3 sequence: CASSRAEVRYEQYF. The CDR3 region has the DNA TGTGCCAGCAGTCGGGCGGAGGTGAGGTACGAGCAGTACTTC.

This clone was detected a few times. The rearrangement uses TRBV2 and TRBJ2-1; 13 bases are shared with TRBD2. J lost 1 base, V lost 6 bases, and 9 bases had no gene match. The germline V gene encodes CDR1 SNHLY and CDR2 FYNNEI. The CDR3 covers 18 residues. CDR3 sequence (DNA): TGTGCCAGCAGGGGTACTAGCGGGAGGGCTCGGTCCTACAATGAGCAGTTCTTC. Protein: CASRGTSGRARSYNEQFF.

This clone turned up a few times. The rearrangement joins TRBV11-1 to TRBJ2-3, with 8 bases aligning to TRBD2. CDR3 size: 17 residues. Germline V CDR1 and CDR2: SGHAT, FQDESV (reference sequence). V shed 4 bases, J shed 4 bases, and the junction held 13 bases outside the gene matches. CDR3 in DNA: TGTGCCAGCAGCTCCTCTAATAGCGGGATACTCTCAGATACGCAGTATTTT. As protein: CASSSSNSGILSDTQYF.

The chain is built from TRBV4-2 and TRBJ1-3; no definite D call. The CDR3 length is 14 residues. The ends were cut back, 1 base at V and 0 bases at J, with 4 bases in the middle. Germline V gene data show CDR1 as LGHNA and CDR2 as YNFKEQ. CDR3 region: CASSQGSSGNTIYF. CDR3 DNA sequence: TGTGCCAGCAGCCAAGGGAGCTCTGGAAACACCATATATTTT.

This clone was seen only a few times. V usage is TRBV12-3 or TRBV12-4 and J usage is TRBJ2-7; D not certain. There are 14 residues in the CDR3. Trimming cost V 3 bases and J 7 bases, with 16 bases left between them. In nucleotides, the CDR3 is TGTGCCAGCAGTTTTCTAGGGCAGGTTAGAGAGCAGTACTTC. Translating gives CASSFLGQVREQYF.

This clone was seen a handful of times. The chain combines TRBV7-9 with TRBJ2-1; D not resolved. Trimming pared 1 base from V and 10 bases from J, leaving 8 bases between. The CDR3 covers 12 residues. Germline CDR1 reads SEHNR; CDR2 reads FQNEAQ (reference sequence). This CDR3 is CASSLERVEQFF. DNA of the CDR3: TGTGCCAGCAGCTTAGAAAGGGTCGAGCAGTTCTTC. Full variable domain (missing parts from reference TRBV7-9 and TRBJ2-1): DTGVSQNPRHKITKRGQNVTFRCDPISEHNRLYWYRQTLGQGPEFLTYFQNEAQLEKSRLLSDRFSAERPKGSFSTLEIQRTEQGDSAMYLCASSLERVEQFFGPGTRLTVL.

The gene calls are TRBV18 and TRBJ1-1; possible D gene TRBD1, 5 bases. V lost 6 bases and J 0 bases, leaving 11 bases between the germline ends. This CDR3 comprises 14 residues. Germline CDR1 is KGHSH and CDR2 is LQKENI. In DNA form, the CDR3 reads TGTGCCAGCTCCATGACAGAGATGAACACTGAAGCTTTCTTT. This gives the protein CASSMTEMNTEAFF.

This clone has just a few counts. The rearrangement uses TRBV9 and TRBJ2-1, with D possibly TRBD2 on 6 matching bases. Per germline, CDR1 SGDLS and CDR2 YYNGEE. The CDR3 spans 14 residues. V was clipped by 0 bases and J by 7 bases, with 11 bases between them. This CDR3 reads CASSVVAAGNEQFF. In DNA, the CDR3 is TGTGCCAGCAGCGTAGTAGCGGCAGGGAATGAGCAGTTCTTC.

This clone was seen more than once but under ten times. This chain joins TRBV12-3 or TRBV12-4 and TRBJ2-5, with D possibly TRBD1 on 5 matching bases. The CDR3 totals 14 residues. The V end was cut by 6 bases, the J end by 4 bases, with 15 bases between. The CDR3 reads CASSQPRAPETQYF. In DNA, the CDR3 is TGTGCCAGCAGCCAACCCAGGGCCCCAGAGACCCAGTACTTC.

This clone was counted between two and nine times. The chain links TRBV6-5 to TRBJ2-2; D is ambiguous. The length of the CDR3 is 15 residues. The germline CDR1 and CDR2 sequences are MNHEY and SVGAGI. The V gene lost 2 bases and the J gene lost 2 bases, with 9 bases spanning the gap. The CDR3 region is CASSYEASNTGELFF. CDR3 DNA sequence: TGTGCCAGCAGTTACGAGGCCAGTAACACCGGGGAGCTGTTTTTT.

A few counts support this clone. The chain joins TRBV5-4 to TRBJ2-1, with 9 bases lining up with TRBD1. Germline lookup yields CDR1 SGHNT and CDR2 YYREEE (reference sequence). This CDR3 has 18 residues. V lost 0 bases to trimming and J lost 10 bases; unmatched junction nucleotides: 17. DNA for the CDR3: TGTGCCAGCAGCTTGGGTGTTTGGGGACAGGGTGTGTGGGGAGAGCAGTTCTTC. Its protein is CASSLGVWGQGVWGEQFF.

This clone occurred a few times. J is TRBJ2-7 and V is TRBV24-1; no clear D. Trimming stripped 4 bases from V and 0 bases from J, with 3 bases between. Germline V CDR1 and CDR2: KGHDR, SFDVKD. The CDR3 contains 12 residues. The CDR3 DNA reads TGTGCCACCAGTGACAGCTCCTACGAGCAGTACTTC. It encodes CATSDSSYEQYF.

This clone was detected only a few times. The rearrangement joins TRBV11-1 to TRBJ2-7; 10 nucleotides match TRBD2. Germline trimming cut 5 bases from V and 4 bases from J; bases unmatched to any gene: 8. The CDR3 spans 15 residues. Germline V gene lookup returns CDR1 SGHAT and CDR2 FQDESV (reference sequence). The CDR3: CASSPASGRLYEQYF. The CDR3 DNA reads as TGTGCCAGCAGCCCAGCTAGCGGGAGATTGTACGAGCAGTACTTC.